This T cell receptor beta chain was obtained from a study of cytomegalovirus exposure and HLA in healthy donors. The method was immunoSEQ multiplex PCR; TCRdb's version includes in-frame clones alone and lacks a portion of them. The sample comprises over 110,000 clones, 85% to 90% of which are singletons, and under 9% rests with the top ten. V lost 3 bases to trimming and J lost 3 bases, with 18 bases between them. The CDR3 is 16 residues long. Germline V gene lookup returns CDR1 SGHVS and CDR2 FNYEAQ. Study-wide results and limits: According to a subsequent analysis, TCR clusters from the first cohort were inclined to appear together in the 110 or so validation repertoires. The study labeled under 200 TCR beta chains cytomegalovirus-associated.

As regards this clone: Its antigen is not known.

Material for sequencing was PBMCs. The rearrangement links TRBV7-6 to TRBJ2-7, with D possibly being TRBD1 (6 bases). The TCR sequence derives from a man aged 18 to 29 in good health and CMV-seropositive. The CDR3 DNA reads TGTGCCAGCAGCTTCTTATCAGGGGCGATTTTCTACGAGCAGTACTTC. It encodes CASSFLSGAIFYEQYF.